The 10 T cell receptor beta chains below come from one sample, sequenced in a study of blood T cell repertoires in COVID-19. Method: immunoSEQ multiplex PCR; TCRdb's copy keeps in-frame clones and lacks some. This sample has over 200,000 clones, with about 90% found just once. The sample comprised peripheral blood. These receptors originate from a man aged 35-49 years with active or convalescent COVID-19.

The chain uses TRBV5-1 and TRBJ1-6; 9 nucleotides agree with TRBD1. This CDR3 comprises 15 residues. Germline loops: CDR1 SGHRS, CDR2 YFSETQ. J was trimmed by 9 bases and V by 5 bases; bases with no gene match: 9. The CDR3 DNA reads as TGCGCCAGCAGGCCGCGACAGGGGGAATCTTCACCCCTCCACTTT. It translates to CASRPRQGESSPLHF. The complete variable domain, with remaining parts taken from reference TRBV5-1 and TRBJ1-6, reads KAGVTQTPRYLIKTRGQQVTLSCSPISGHRSVSWYQQTPGQGLQFLFEYFSETQRNKGNFPGRFSGRQFSNSRSEMNVSTLELGDSALYLCASRPRQGESSPLHFGNGTRLTVT.

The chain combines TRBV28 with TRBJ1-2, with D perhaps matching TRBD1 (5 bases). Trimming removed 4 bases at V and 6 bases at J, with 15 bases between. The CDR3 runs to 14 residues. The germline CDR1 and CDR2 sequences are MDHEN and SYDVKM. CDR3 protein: CASSSNPQVNGYTF. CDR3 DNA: TGTGCCAGCAGTTCCAACCCACAGGTCAATGGCTACACCTTC.

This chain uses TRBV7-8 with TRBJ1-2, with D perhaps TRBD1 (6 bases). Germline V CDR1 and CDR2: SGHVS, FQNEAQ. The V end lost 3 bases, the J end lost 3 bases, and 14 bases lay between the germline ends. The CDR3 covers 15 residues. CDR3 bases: TGTGCCAGCAGCTTTACAGGGCTTGCGGACTATGGCTACACCTTC. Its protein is CASSFTGLADYGYTF.

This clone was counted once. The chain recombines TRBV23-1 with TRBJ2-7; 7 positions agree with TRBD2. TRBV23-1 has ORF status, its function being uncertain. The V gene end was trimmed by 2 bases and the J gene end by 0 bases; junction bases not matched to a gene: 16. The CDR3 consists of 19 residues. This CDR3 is CASSQPRGGLRPHSYEQYF. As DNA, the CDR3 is TGCGCCAGCAGTCAACCCCGCGGGGGACTCAGGCCCCACTCCTACGAGCAGTACTTC.

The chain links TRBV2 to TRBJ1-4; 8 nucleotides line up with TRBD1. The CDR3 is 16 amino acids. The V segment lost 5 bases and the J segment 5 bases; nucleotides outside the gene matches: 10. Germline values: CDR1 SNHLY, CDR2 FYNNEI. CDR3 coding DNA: TGTGCCAGCAGTCGGGCAGGGGGCTGGGACAATGAAAAACTGTTTTTT. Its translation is CASSRAGGWDNEKLFF.

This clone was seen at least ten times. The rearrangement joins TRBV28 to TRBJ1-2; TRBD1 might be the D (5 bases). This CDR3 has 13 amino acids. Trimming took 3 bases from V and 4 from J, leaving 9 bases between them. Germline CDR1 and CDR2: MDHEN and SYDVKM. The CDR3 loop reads CASSLGQFYGYTF. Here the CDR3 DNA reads TGTGCCAGCAGTTTGGGGCAGTTCTATGGCTACACCTTC.

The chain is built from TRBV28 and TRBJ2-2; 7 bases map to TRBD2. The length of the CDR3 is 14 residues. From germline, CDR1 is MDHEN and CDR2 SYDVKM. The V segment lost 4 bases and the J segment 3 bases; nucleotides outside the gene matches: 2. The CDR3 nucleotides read TGTGCCAGCAGTTCAGCGGGGCACACCGGGGAGCTGTTTTTT. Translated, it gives CASSSAGHTGELFF.

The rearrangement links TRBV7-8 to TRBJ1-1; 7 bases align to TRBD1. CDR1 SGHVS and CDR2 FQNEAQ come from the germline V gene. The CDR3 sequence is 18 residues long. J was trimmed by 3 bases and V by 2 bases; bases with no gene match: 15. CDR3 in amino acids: CASSLLPGQVYRDTEAFF. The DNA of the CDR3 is TGTGCCAGCAGCTTACTTCCAGGACAGGTATACAGGGACACTGAAGCTTTCTTT.

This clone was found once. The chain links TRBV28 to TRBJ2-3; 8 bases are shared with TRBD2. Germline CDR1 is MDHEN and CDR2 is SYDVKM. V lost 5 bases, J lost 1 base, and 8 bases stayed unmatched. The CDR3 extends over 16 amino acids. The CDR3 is CASSLLPGGRTDTQYF. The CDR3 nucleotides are TGTGCCAGCAGTCTTTTGCCGGGGGGGCGCACAGATACGCAGTATTTT.

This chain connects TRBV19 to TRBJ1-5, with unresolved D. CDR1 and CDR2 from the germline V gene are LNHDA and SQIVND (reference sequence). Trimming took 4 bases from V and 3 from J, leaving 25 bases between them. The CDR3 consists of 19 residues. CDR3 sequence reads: CASSRTTAAMGSINQPQHF. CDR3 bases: TGTGCCAGTAGTAGAACTACCGCTGCCATGGGGAGCATCAATCAGCCCCAGCATTTT.